Each of the 9 T cell receptor beta chains below was sequenced from the same sample in a study of T cells in Graves' hyperthyroidism and ophthalmopathy (dated by TCRdb to between 2018 and 2020). The library came from multiplex PCR. Sequencer: Illumina HiSeq 2000. The TCR beta CDR3 regions were amplified from the RNA transcripts. The TCR CDR3 was subjected to a first round of RT-PCR using the HTBI primer set and the Qiagen OneStep RT-PCR kit. In-frame beta chains were kept once TCRdb had trimmed the public reads at Q25 with fastp and called clones with MiXCR. Rows are unified per CDR3 protein, each entry keeping the most common DNA and genes. The sample table contains more than 600,000 distinct CDR3 sequences; only one count was recorded for about a sixth of them. The top ten hold around 8% of the sample. Material for sequencing was blood. The receptors come from a man younger than 30 with Graves' hyperthyroidism.

Turning to this clonotype: One base away lies a much larger clone, so this may be a sequencing read error. The V call is TRBV12-3 or TRBV12-4, the J call TRBJ1-3; 7 nucleotides align to TRBD1. The CDR3 runs 14 residues. Trimming at V came to 6 bases and at J to 2 bases, leaving 4 bases not matched to a gene. The CDR3 loop is CASRGQLPGNTIYF. DNA of the CDR3: TGTGCCAGCAGGGGACAGCTCCCTGGAAACACCATATATTTT.

This clonotype occurred many times. The chain is built from TRBV28 and TRBJ2-7; D remains unclear. The V gene's germline CDR1 is MDHEN and CDR2 SYDVKM. The CDR3 spans 12 residues. Deletions cut 4 bases from V and 2 bases from J, with 6 bases between. The CDR3 protein is CASSSDTYEQYF. CDR3 bases: TGTGCCAGCAGTTCAGATACCTACGAGCAGTACTTC.

The rearrangement links TRBV28 to TRBJ2-1, with a possible D match to TRBD1 (5 bases). Germline V lookup: CDR1 MDHEN, CDR2 SYDVKM. The CDR3 covers 14 residues. V was cut by 10 bases and J by 7 bases, with 20 bases left in between. The CDR3 DNA is TGTGCCACACGCCAGGGCCTACTGTGGAATGAGCAGTTCTTC. Its translation: CATRQGLLWNEQFF. The whole variable domain, remainder taken from reference TRBV28 and TRBJ2-1, is DVKVTQSSRYLVKRTGEKVFLECVQDMDHENMFWYRQDPGLGLRLIYFSYDVKMKEKGDIPEGYSVSREKKERFSLILESASTNQTSMYLCATRQGLLWNEQFFGPGTRLTVL.

This clonotype was observed many times. The chain joins TRBV7-2 to TRBJ2-1; unclear D gene. Germline V gene sequence: CDR1 SGHTA, CDR2 FQGNSA. Trimming took off 5 bases at V and 3 bases at J, with 14 bases between the two ends. The length of the CDR3 is 15 residues. The CDR3 DNA sequence: TGTGCCAGCAGCCCCCAATCCGTTATCTACAATGAGCAGTTCTTC. It specifies CASSPQSVIYNEQFF.

This clonotype was seen more than once but under ten times. The gene calls are TRBV9 and TRBJ2-7, with 7 bases identical to TRBD1. Germline loops: CDR1 SGDLS, CDR2 YYNGEE. This CDR3 is 15 amino acids long. Trimming cost V 4 bases and J 1 base; bases outside gene matches: 8. CDR3 bases: TGTGCCAGCAGCAGAGGGGTGACAGGGTCCTACGAGCAGTACTTC. Translation: CASSRGVTGSYEQYF.

The rearrangement links TRBV7-2 to TRBJ1-2; D might be TRBD1 (6 bases). This CDR3 has 17 residues. From germline, CDR1 is SGHTA and CDR2 FQGNSA. The V gene lost 1 base and the J gene lost 4 bases, with 19 bases spanning the gap. CDR3 coding DNA: TGTGCCAGCAGCTTAGGATTGTCAGGGGCCAATAGCTATGGCTACACCTTC. It specifies CASSLGLSGANSYGYTF.

Only a few counts were recorded for this clonotype. V usage is TRBV19 and J usage is TRBJ2-2; possibly TRBD1 for D (7 bases). Trimming shortened V by 2 bases and J by 5 bases, and 21 bases separated the two germline ends. Germline V gene lookup returns CDR1 LNHDA and CDR2 SQIVND (reference sequence). The CDR3 sequence is 18 residues long. CDR3 coding DNA: TGTGCCAGTAGTATACGCCCCCGGTCAGGGGGGCGAACCGGGGAGCTGTTTTTT. Its translation is CASSIRPRSGGRTGELFF. Filled out from reference TRBV19 and TRBJ2-2, the complete variable domain reads DGGITQSPKYLFRKEGQNVTLSCEQNLNHDAMYWYRQDPGQGLRLIYYSQIVNDFQKGDIAEGYSVSREKKESFPLTVTSAQKNPTAFYLCASSIRPRSGGRTGELFFGEGSRLTVL.

The table lists this clonotype with many counts. The chain joins TRBV20-1 to TRBJ2-4, with 9 positions matching TRBD2. Germline CDR1 is DFQATT and CDR2 is SNEGSKA (reference sequence). Trimming removed 1 base from V and 1 base from J; junction bases left unmatched: 5. The CDR3 sequence is 16 residues long. Here the CDR3 DNA reads TGCAGTGCTAGAGGATTAGCGGGGGCGGCCAAAAACATTCAGTACTTC. Protein: CSARGLAGAAKNIQYF.

This clonotype has a count of ten or more. V gene TRBV12-3 or TRBV12-4 combines with J gene TRBJ2-5, with D unresolved. The V and J ends lost 3 bases and 7 bases respectively, with 12 bases between them. The CDR3 has 13 amino acids. DNA of the CDR3: TGTGCCAGCAGTTTTGGCCACCGCCGGACCCAGTACTTC. Translating gives CASSFGHRRTQYF.